The clone carrying this T cell receptor (beta chain) appeared many times. Its target is unknown. The same CDR3 also results from other DNA sequences found in this sample. The data belong to a study of shared clonotypes between healthy human individuals. Whole-study findings and limits: Donors were few, which limited the genetic and exposure-history diversity represented.

Germline CDR1 is LNHNV and CDR2 is YYDKDF (reference sequence). The junction had 11 bases not matched to a gene; V was cut back by 1 base and J by 3 bases. This CDR3 contains 17 residues. Researchers ran the assay at a deep level. Genomic DNA (from each subset) was split evenly across several immunoSEQ plates. Unsorted PBMC DNA was sequenced on ten immunoSEQ deep assay plates. The repertoire was sequenced with immunoSEQ multiplex PCR; TCRdb's copy has only in-frame clones and lacks some. The repertoire holds around 500,000 clones, with over 60% as singletons. Sequenced material: PBMCs. The receptor's source is a woman aged 40 to 50 in good health. Some clones in this sample may be carry-over from other donors' samples. The chain links TRBV15 to TRBJ2-7; 8 positions agree with TRBD1. The CDR3 reads CATSRGAAGGFNYEQYF. The CDR3 DNA sequence: TGTGCCACCAGCAGAGGGGCGGCAGGGGGCTTCAACTACGAGCAGTACTTC.